This entry lists 14 T cell receptor beta chains sequenced from one sample in a study of blood T cells in healthy people across ages. The authors ran a second PCR of roughly 6 to 12 cycles using a sample-barcoded 5' primer and a J-beta primer mix. From the 5' RACE reads, TCRdb called clonotypes with MiXCR, one entry per CDR3 protein. This table has about 1.7 million distinct CDR3 sequences, roughly 28% appearing once. Sequencing was carried out using blood. The receptor source for this set is a woman between 25 and 40 years old in good health.

In its sample, this clonotype was seen a few times. The gene calls are TRBV24-1 and TRBJ2-7; a possible D gene is TRBD2 (5 bases). Germline CDR1 reads KGHDR; CDR2 reads SFDVKD. The CDR3 runs 20 residues. The V and J ends lost 3 bases and 0 bases respectively, with 26 bases between them. The CDR3 here is CATSDGSRAPLALTSYEQYF. As DNA, the CDR3 is TGTGCCACCAGTGATGGCTCTCGGGCACCCTTAGCGCTTACCTCCTACGAGCAGTACTTC.

A few counts support this clonotype. The chain uses TRBV2 and TRBJ1-1, with a tentative D call TRBD1 (5 bases). The CDR3 has 13 amino acids. CDR1 and CDR2 from the germline V gene are SNHLY and FYNNEI. Trimming took 8 bases from V and 10 from J, leaving 20 bases between them. CDR3 amino acids: CASHRTPTVPAFF. The CDR3 DNA reads TGTGCCAGCCATAGGACCCCGACAGTGCCAGCTTTCTTT.

The chain employs TRBV21-1 and TRBJ2-2. TRBV21-1 is recorded as a pseudogene. This CDR3 has 11 amino acids. The CDR3 here is CASSNSGERFF. The CDR3, as DNA: TGTGCCAGCAGCAATAGCGGGGAGCGGTTTTTT.

This clonotype was counted only a few times. V gene TRBV28 combines with J gene TRBJ2-3; TRBD1 matches at 8 bases. Trimming removed 4 bases from V and 3 bases from J; junction bases left unmatched: 9. CDR1 is MDHEN, CDR2 SYDVKM, per germline. The CDR3 loop spans 16 amino acids. The CDR3 DNA is TGTGCCAGCAGTTCTAGGGCAGGGGGCACGACAGATACGCAGTATTTT. Translating gives CASSSRAGGTTDTQYF. The full variable domain, its missing parts supplied by reference TRBV28 and TRBJ2-3, is DVKVTQSSRYLVKRTGEKVFLECVQDMDHENMFWYRQDPGLGLRLIYFSYDVKMKEKGDIPEGYSVSREKKERFSLILESASTNQTSMYLCASSSRAGGTTDTQYFGPGTRLTVL.

This clonotype has a handful of counts. V gene TRBV3-1 combines with J gene TRBJ2-5, with D possibly being TRBD2 (5 bases). The CDR3 is made up of 14 amino acids. Trimming stripped 0 bases from V and 4 bases from J, with 9 bases between. Per the germline V gene, CDR1 is LGHDT and CDR2 is YNNKEL (reference sequence). The CDR3 is CASSQDAAGETQYF. The CDR3 DNA follows: TGTGCCAGCAGCCAAGATGCGGCGGGAGAGACCCAGTACTTC.

Ten or more counts support this clonotype. This rearrangement joins TRBV27 to TRBJ1-5, with 8 positions matching TRBD1. This CDR3 spans 14 amino acids. Trimming took 3 bases from V and 4 from J; bases not matched to a gene: 2. The germline CDR1 and CDR2 sequences are MNHEY and SMNVEV (reference sequence). The DNA of the CDR3 is TGTGCCAGCAGTTTCCGGACAGGGAATCAGCCCCAGCATTTT. Amino acids: CASSFRTGNQPQHF.

This chain connects TRBV2 to TRBJ2-7, with a tentative D call TRBD1 (6 bases). The CDR3 contains 13 residues. The germline V and J ends were trimmed by 6 bases and 8 bases, with 17 bases remaining between them. CDR1 SNHLY and CDR2 FYNNEI come from the germline V gene. CDR3 loop: CASREDRPEKQYF. The CDR3, as DNA: TGTGCCAGCAGGGAGGACAGACCAGAAAAGCAGTACTTC.

This clonotype showed up just a few times. V is TRBV29-1 and J is TRBJ2-1; 8 nucleotides line up with TRBD1. The germline V gene has CDR1 SQVTM and CDR2 ANQGSEA. V lost 3 bases, J lost 8 bases, and 9 bases stayed unmatched. The CDR3 extends over 14 amino acids. The CDR3 sequence is CSVDQGAMVDEQFF. DNA of the CDR3: TGCAGCGTTGACCAGGGGGCCATGGTAGATGAGCAGTTCTTC.

This clonotype turned up a few times. This rearrangement joins TRBV12-3 or TRBV12-4 to TRBJ1-1; 7 bases are shared with TRBD1. There are 15 residues in the CDR3. V was pared by 1 base and J by 6 bases, with 8 bases of the junction left unmatched. The CDR3 protein is CASSLVGDRAAEAFF. The DNA for the CDR3 is TGTGCCAGCAGTTTAGTGGGAGACAGGGCGGCTGAAGCTTTCTTT.

The chain has TRBV6-6 and TRBJ1-4; D gene unclear. CDR1 is MNHNY, CDR2 SVGAGI, per germline (reference sequence). The V gene lost 5 bases and the J gene lost 5 bases, with 9 bases spanning the gap. CDR3 length: 13 amino acids. CDR3 nucleotides: TGTGCCAGCAGTCTACAGAGAAATGAAAAACTGTTTTTT. It yields the protein CASSLQRNEKLFF.

This clonotype was counted at least ten times. The chain combines TRBV12-3 or TRBV12-4 with TRBJ2-5; 10 nucleotides match TRBD1. This CDR3 is built from 13 residues. Trimming took 6 bases from V and 5 from J; bases not matched to a gene: 3. CDR3 sequence reads: CASSDRGLETQYF. The CDR3 nucleotides read TGTGCCAGCAGCGACAGGGGGCTGGAGACCCAGTACTTC.

The sample holds one count of this clonotype. The chain is built from TRBV7-9 and TRBJ2-1; TRBD2 agrees at 7 bases. The DNA end is more similar to TRBJ2-7, so the J call may be wrong. Germline CDR1 reads SEHNR; CDR2 reads FQNEAQ (reference sequence). The CDR3 length is 15 residues. Here the CDR3 DNA reads TGTGCCAGCAGCCAACTAGCGACCTCCTACAATGAGCAGTACTTC. It specifies CASSQLATSYNEQYF.

This clonotype came up a few times. The V and J genes are TRBV5-1 and TRBJ1-2; unclear D gene. CDR3 size: 13 residues. Germline CDR1 and CDR2: SGHRS and YFSETQ. Trimming removed 7 bases from V and 0 bases from J, with 10 bases in between. CDR3 protein: CASCSRANYGYTF. The CDR3 DNA reads as TGCGCCAGCTGCTCTCGAGCTAACTATGGCTACACCTTC.

V is TRBV20-1 and J is TRBJ2-7, with 13 bases that match TRBD2. The CDR3 length is 16 residues. In germline, CDR1 is DFQATT, CDR2 SNEGSKA (reference sequence). The junction had 12 bases not matched to a gene; V was cut back by 5 bases and J by 5 bases. The CDR3 DNA reads TGCAGTGCTCCGGACCCACTAGCGGGGGGGCCTCACGAGCAGTACTTC. Protein product: CSAPDPLAGGPHEQYF.